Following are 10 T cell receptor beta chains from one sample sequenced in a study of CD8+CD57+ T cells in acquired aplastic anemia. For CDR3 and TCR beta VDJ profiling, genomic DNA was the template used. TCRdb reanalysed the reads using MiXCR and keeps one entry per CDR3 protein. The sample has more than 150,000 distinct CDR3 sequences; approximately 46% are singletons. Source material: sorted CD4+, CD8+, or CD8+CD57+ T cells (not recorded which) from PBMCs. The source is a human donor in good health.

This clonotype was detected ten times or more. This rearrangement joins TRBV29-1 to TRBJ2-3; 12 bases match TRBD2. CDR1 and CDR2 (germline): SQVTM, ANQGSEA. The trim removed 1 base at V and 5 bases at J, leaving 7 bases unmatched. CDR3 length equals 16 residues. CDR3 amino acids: CSVEGLAGEVRDTQYF. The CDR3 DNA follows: TGCAGCGTTGAAGGACTAGCGGGAGAGGTGAGAGATACGCAGTATTTT.

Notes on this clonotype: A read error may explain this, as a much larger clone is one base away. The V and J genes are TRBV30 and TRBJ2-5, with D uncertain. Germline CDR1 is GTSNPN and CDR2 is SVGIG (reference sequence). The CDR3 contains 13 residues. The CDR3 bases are TGTGCCCGGAGTGTAGTGAGCGCGGAGACCCAGTACTTC. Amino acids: CARSVVSAETQYF.

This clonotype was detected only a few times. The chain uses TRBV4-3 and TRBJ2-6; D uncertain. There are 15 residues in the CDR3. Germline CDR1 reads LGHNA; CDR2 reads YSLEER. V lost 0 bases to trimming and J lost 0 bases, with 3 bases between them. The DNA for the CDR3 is TGCGCCAGCAGCCAAGATCTCTCTGGGGCCAACGTCCTGACTTTC. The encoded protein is CASSQDLSGANVLTF.

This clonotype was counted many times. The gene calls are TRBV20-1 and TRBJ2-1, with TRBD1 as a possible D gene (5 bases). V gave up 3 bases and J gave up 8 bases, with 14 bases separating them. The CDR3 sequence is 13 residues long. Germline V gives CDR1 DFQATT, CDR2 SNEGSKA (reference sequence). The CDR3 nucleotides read TGCAGTGCTAGGGGGCCTACTCGCGATGAGCAGTTCTTC. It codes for CSARGPTRDEQFF.

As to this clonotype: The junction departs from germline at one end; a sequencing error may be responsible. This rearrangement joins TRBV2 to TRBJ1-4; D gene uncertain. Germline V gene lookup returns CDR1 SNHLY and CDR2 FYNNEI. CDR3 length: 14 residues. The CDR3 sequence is CASRADFRPEELFF. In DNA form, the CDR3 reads TGTGCCAGCAGGGCTGACTTCAGGCCTGAAGAACTGTTTTTT.

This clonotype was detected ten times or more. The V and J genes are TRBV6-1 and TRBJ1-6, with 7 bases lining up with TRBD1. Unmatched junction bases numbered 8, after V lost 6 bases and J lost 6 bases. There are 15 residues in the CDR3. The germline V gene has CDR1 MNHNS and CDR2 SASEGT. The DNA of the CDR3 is TGTGCCAGCAGACCTGTGGGACAGAGTAATTCACCCCTCCACTTT. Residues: CASRPVGQSNSPLHF.

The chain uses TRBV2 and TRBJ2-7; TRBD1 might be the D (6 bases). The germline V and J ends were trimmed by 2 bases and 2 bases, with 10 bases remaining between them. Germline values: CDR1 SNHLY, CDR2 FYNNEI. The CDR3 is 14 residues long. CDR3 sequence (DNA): TGTGCCAGCAGTGAACAGGACAGCACCTACGAGCAGTACTTC. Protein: CASSEQDSTYEQYF.

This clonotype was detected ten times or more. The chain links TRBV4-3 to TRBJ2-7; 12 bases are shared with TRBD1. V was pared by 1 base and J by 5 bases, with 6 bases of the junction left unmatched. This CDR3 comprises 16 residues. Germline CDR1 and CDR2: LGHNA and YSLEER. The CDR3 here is CASSQATGTGGNEQYF. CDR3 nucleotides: TGCGCCAGCAGCCAAGCGACCGGGACAGGGGGCAACGAGCAGTACTTC.

The CDR3 loop reads CSARDFRVQTEAFF. CDR3 nucleotide sequence: TGCAGTGCTAGAGATTTCAGGGTACAGACTGAAGCTTTCTTT. The V gene is TRBV20-1, the J gene TRBJ1-1, with a possible D match to TRBD1 (5 bases). The CDR3 spans 14 residues. In germline, CDR1 is DFQATT, CDR2 SNEGSKA (reference sequence). The V end was cut by 0 bases, the J end by 5 bases, with 13 bases between.

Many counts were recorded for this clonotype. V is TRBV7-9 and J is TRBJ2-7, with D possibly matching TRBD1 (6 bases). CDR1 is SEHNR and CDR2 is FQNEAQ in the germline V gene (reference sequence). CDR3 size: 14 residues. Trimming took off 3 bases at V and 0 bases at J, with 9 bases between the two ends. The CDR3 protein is CASSFRDNSYEQYF. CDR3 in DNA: TGTGCCAGCAGCTTCCGGGACAACTCCTACGAGCAGTACTTC.